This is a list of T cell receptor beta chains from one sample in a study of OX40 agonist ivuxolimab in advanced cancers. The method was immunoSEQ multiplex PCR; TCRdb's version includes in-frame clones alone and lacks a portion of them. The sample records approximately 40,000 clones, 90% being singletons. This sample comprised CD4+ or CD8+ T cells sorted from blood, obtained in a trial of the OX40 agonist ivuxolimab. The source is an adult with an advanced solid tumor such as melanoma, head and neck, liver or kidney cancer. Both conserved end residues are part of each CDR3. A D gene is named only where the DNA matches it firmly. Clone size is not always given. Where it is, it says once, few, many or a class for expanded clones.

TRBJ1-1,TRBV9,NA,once,TGTGCCAGCAGCACCTTCGACAGACCGAACACTGAAGCTTTCTTT,CASSTFDRPNTEAFF
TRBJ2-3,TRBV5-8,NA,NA,TGTGCCAGCAGCTTGGGACCCACAGATACGCAGTATTTT,CASSLGPTDTQYF
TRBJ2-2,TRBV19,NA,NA,TGTGCCAGTAGGGCCGGAATTAACACCGGGGAGCTGTTTTTT,CASRAGINTGELFF
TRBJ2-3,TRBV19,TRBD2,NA,TGTGCCAGTAGTATAGCCCCGCTAGCGGGGGGGGATACGCAGTATTTT,CASSIAPLAGGDTQYF
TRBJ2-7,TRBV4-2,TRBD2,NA,TGTGCCAGCAGCCAAGGTCTGCGCGGGGGGGGCTCCTACGAGCAGTACTTC,CASSQGLRGGGSYEQYF
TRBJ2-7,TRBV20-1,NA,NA,TGCAGTGCTAAAAGCTCCTACGAGCAGTACTTC,CSAKSSYEQYF
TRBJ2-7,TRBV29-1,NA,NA,TGCAGCCGCTCAGAAGCTGGCGGGACTGCATACGAGCAGTACTTC,CSRSEAGGTAYEQYF
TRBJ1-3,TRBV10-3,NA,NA,TGTGCCATCAGCGATCACCTTAAAAACACCATATATTTT,CAISDHLKNTIYF
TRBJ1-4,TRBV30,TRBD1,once,TGTGCCTGGGGCCGACAGGGGTTGTCTGAAAAACTGTTTTTT,CAWGRQGLSEKLFF
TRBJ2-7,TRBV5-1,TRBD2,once,TGCGCCAGCAGCCCCATCGGGGGGGACGAGCAGTACTTC,CASSPIGGDEQYF
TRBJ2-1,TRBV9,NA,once,TGTGCCAGCAGCGTAGACCGCGGCCCCCAGCCAGGAGAGCAGTTCTTC,CASSVDRGPQPGEQFF
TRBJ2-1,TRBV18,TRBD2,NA,TGTGCCAGCTCACCAGCGGGAGGACGGGGGAATGAGCAGTTCTTC,CASSPAGGRGNEQFF
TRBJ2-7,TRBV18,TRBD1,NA,TGTGCCAGCTCACCACCCACAGGGGGAATATCAGGCTCCGAGCAGTACTTC,CASSPPTGGISGSEQYF
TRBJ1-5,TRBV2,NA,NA,TGTGCCAGCAGGGAGGGACTGAGGGATCAGCCCCAGCATTTT,CASREGLRDQPQHF
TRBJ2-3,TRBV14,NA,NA,TGTGCCAGCAGCCAAGAGTGGGGGGATACGCAGTATTTT,CASSQEWGDTQYF
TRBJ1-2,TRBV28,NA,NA,TGTGCCAGCAGTTTACCCCAGCTCTATGGCTACACCTTC,CASSLPQLYGYTF
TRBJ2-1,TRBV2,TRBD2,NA,TGTGCCAGCAGTGGACCGGGACTAGCCGATGAGCAGTTCTTC,CASSGPGLADEQFF
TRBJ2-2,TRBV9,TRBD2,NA,TGTGCCAGCAGCGCGGGACTAGCGGGAAAAACCGGGGAGCTGTTTTTT,CASSAGLAGKTGELFF
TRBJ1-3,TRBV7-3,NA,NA,TGTGCCAGCAGCTCCGGCTTAGGAAACACCATATATTTT,CASSSGLGNTIYF
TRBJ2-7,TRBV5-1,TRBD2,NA,TGCGCCAGCAGCCCCCGGGCTAGCGGGAGCTCCTACGAGCAGTACTTC,CASSPRASGSSYEQYF
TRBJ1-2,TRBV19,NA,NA,TGTGCCAGTAGTCCAGGGCGGCTAGGCTACACCTTC,CASSPGRLGYTF
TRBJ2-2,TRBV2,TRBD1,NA,TGTGCCAGGGGCCCGGGACAGACGAACACCGGGGAGCTGTTTTTT,CARGPGQTNTGELFF
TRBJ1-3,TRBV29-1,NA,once,TGCAGCGTTAGGACTGGAGGTGGAAACACCATATATTTT,CSVRTGGGNTIYF
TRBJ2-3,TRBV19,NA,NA,TGTGCCAGTAGTACCTCTAGCGCGTCTGGCACAGATACGCAGTATTTT,CASSTSSASGTDTQYF
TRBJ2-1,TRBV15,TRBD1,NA,TGTGCCACCAGCAGAGGTACTACAGGGGGCCCCTACAATGAGCAGTTCTTC,CATSRGTTGGPYNEQFF
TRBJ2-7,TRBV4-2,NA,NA,TGTGCCAGCAGCCAGGTCCCTAGTCCCGAGCAGTACTTC,CASSQVPSPEQYF
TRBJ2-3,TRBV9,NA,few,TGTGCCAGCAGCGTGGGGGTACGGGTCCCGAATACGCAGTATTTT,CASSVGVRVPNTQYF